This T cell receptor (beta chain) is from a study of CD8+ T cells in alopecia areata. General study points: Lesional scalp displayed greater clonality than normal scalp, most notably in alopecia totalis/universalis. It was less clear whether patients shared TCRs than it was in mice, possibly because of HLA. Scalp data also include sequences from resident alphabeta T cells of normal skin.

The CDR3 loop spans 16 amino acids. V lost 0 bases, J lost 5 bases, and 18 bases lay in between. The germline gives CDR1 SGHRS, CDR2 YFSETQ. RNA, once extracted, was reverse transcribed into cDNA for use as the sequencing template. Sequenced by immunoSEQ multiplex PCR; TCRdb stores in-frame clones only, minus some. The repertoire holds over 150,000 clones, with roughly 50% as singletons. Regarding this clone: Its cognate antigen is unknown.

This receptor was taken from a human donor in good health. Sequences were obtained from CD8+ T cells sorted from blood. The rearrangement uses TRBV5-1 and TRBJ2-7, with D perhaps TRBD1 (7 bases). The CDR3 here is CASSLAGGTDFDEQYF. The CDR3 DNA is TGCGCCAGCAGCTTGGCCGGAGGGACAGACTTCGACGAGCAGTACTTC.